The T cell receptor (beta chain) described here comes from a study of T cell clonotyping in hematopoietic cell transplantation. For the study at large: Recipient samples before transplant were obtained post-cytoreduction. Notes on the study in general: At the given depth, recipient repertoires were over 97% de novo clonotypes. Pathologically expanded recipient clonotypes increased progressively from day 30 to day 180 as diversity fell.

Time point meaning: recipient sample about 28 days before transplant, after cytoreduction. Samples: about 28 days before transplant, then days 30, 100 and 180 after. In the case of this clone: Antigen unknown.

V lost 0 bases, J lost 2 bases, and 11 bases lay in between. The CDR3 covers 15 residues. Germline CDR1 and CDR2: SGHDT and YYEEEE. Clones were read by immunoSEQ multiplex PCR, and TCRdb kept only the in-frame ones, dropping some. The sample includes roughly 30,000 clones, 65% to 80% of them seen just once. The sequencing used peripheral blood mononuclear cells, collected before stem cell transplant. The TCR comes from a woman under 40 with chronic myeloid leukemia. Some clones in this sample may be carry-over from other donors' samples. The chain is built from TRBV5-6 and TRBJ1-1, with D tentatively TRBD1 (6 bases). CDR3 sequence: CASSLVDRSNTEAFF. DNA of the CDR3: TGTGCCAGCAGCTTGGTAGACAGGTCAAACACTGAAGCTTTCTTT.